In this sample, the clone carrying this T cell receptor (beta chain) turned up a few times. No antigen is known for it. The TCR beta CDR3 regions underwent amplification using RNA transcripts as the source. HTBI primers drove first-round RT-PCR of the TCR CDR3. TCRdb processed the multiplex PCR reads anew with MiXCR; each CDR3 protein has one entry. Here the sample spans roughly 280,000 distinct CDR3 sequences, about 20% being singletons. The sample belongs to a study of T cells in Graves' hyperthyroidism and ophthalmopathy. General study findings and limits: Separating ophthalmopathy from stable hyperthyroidism was achieved by a 13 V-J model.

V was cut by 5 bases and J by 8 bases, with 21 bases left in between. This CDR3 contains 15 residues. The germline gives CDR1 MNHEY, CDR2 SMNVEV (reference sequence). Sample: blood. V is TRBV27 and J is TRBJ1-2; a possible D gene is TRBD1 (6 bases). This TCR was recovered from a man aged 25 to 45 with Graves' ophthalmopathy. CDR3 nucleotide sequence: TGTGCCAGCAGTCCTTTACAGGGATCGGTGTGGGGCTACACCTTC. Its translation is CASSPLQGSVWGYTF.